This entry concerns a single TCR beta chain. This sample stems from a study of blood T cell repertoires in COVID-19. This table comes from immunoSEQ multiplex PCR, and its TCRdb copy is limited to in-frame clones, with some not included. The sample holds 270,000 or so clones; more than 80% are singletons and the top ten take approximately 4%. CDR3 length: 18 amino acids. The V gene's germline CDR1 is LGHNA and CDR2 YSLEER. The V and J ends lost 4 bases and 4 bases respectively, with 25 bases between them. The clonotype originates from a woman in her twenties or thirties with acute COVID-19. The chain uses TRBV4-3 and TRBJ1-2; TRBD1 might be the D (5 bases). Sequenced: PBMCs or T cells enriched from blood (not recorded which). The CDR3 reads CASSLQAGGDRFAYGYTF. The DNA of the CDR3 is TGCGCCAGCAGCCTCCAGGCCGGGGGTGACCGTTTCGCCTATGGCTACACCTTC.